Reported below is one T cell receptor (beta chain). In TCRdb, the 5' RACE reads were re-called with MiXCR into one record per CDR3 protein. The table lists roughly 1.6 million distinct CDR3 sequences, roughly 35% of them singletons. The data are from a study of identical twins. Germline CDR1 is LGHNA and CDR2 is YNFKEQ. The CDR3 is made up of 16 amino acids. Trimming took off 0 bases at V and 10 bases at J, with 16 bases between the two ends. The V and J genes are TRBV4-2 and TRBJ1-6; tentatively, D is TRBD1 (6 bases). This receptor was taken from a newborn girl in good health. Sample: cord blood. The CDR3 DNA follows: TGTGCCAGCAGCCAAGATGCGAGAGGGGGAAAATCACCCCTCCACTTT. Translating gives CASSQDARGGKSPLHF.